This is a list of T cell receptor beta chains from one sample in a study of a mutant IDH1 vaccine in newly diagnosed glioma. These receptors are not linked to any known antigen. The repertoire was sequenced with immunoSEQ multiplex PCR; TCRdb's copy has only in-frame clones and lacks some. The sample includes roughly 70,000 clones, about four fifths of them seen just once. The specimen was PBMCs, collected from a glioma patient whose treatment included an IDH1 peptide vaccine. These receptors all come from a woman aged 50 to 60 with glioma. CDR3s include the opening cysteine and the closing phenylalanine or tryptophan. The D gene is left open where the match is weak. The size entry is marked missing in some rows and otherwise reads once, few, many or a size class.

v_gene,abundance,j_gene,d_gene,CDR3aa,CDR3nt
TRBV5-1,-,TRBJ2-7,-,CASSLVFGDEQYF,TGCGCCAGCAGCTTGGTCTTCGGGGACGAGCAGTACTTC
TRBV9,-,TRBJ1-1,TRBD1,CASSAAATGNYRAFF,TGTGCCAGCAGCGCAGCAGCGACAGGGAACTATCGTGCTTTCTTT
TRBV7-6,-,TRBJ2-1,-,CASSLDHSRRVYNEQFF,TGTGCCAGCAGCTTAGATCATAGCCGTCGGGTGTACAATGAGCAGTTCTTC
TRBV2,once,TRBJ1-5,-,CASMGGRGGNQPQHF,TGTGCCAGCATGGGGGGTAGGGGAGGCAATCAGCCCCAGCATTTT
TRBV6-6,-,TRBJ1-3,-,CASRSGGTGGGNTIYF,TGTGCCAGCCGGAGTGGGGGAACGGGGGGGGGAAACACCATATATTTT
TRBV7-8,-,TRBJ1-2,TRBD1,CASSLGDSVVGYTF,TGTGCCAGCAGCTTAGGGGACAGCGTTGTTGGCTACACCTTC
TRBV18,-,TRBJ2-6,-,CASSPPGANVLTF,TGTGCCAGCTCACCGCCTGGGGCCAACGTCCTGACTTTC
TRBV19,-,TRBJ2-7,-,CASSTYQDFPYEQYF,TGTGCCAGTAGTACTTATCAGGACTTTCCCTACGAGCAGTACTTC
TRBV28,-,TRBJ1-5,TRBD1,CASSLSGTVDQPQHF,TGTGCCAGCAGTTTATCGGGGACAGTCGATCAGCCCCAGCATTTT
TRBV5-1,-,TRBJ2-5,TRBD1,CASSLGGTGVPETQYF,TGCGCCAGCAGCTTGGGGGGGACAGGGGTTCCAGAGACCCAGTACTTC
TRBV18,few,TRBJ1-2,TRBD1,CASSPGQGDGYTF,TGTGCCAGCTCACCGGGACAGGGCGATGGCTACACCTTC
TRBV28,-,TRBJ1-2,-,CASSVTETYGYTF,TGTGCCAGCAGTGTAACAGAGACCTATGGCTACACCTTC
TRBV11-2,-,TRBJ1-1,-,CASSLDGSTEAFF,TGTGCCAGCAGCCTAGACGGGAGCACTGAAGCTTTCTTT
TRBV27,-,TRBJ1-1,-,CASSLGRSGGTEAFF,TGTGCCAGCAGTTTAGGCAGATCTGGCGGCACTGAAGCTTTCTTT
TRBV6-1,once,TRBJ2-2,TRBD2,CASSRGDLTSGELFF,TGTGCCAGCAGTCGGGGGGACTTAACCTCCGGGGAGCTGTTTTTT
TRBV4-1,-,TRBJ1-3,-,CASRKSGDFSSGNTIYF,TGCGCCAGCAGAAAATCGGGGGACTTCTCCTCTGGAAACACCATATATTTT
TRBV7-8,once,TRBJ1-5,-,CASSLAQGSYSNQPQHF,TGTGCCAGCAGCTTAGCTCAAGGCAGCTATAGCAATCAGCCCCAGCATTTT
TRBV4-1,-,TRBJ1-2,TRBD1,CASSQAGTGGYGYTF,TGCGCCAGCAGCCAAGCCGGGACAGGGGGCTATGGCTACACCTTC
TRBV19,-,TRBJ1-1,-,CASSIAGKAFF,TGTGCCAGTAGTATAGCCGGGAAAGCTTTCTTT
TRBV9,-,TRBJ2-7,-,CASSFDAYEQYF,TGTGCCAGCAGCTTCGACGCCTACGAGCAGTACTTC
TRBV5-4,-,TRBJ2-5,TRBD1,CASSPSTGGGETQYF,TGTGCCAGCAGCCCCTCCACAGGGGGCGGCGAGACCCAGTACTTC
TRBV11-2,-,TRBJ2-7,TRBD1,CASSFLGQDSYEQYF,TGTGCCAGCAGCTTCCTAGGACAGGATTCCTACGAGCAGTACTTC
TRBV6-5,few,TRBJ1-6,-,CASSRTGSNSPLHF,TGTGCCAGCAGCAGAACAGGGTCCAATTCACCCCTCCACTTT
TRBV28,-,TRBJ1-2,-,CASSDPGNGYTF,TGTGCCAGCAGTGACCCAGGGAATGGCTACACCTTC
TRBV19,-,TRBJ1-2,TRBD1,CASSLRDRSLYGYTF,TGTGCCAGTAGTCTCCGGGACAGGAGCCTATATGGCTACACCTTC
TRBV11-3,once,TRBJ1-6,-,CASSLGKGEARNSPLHF,TGTGCCAGCAGCTTAGGAAAGGGGGAAGCCCGTAATTCACCCCTCCACTTT
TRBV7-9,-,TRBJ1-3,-,CASKRGAGNTIYF,TGTGCCAGCAAGCGAGGCGCTGGAAACACCATATATTTT
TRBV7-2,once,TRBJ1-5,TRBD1,CASSSDRVSQPQHF,TGTGCCAGCAGCTCGGACAGGGTAAGCCAGCCCCAGCATTTT
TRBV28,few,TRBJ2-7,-,CASSNSYEQYF,TGTGCCAGCAGTAACTCCTACGAGCAGTACTTC
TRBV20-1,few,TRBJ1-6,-,CSARDSPLHF,TGCAGTGCTAGAGATTCACCCCTCCACTTT
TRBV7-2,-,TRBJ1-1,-,CASSFGDRVKTEAFF,TGTGCCAGCAGCTTTGGGGACCGGGTAAAGACTGAAGCTTTCTTT
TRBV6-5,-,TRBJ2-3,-,CASSPRADTQYF,TGTGCCAGCAGCCCCCGGGCAGATACGCAGTATTTT
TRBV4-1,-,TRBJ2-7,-,CASSQDQLAGEQYF,TGCGCCAGCAGCCAAGATCAGCTAGCTGGCGAGCAGTACTTC
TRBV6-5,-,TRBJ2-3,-,CASSYQKGDTQYF,TGTGCCAGCAGTTACCAGAAGGGGGATACGCAGTATTTT
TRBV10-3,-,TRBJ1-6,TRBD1,CAMRTGVEDNSPLHF,TGTGCCATGAGAACAGGGGTAGAGGATAATTCACCCCTCCACTTT
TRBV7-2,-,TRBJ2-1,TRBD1,CASNTDRDNEQFF,TGTGCCAGCAACACCGACAGGGACAATGAGCAGTTCTTC
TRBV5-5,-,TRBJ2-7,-,CASSLDHGGNGAYEQYF,TGTGCCAGCAGCTTGGACCATGGGGGCAACGGGGCCTACGAGCAGTACTTC
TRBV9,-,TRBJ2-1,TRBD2,CASGWGGEQFF,TGTGCCAGCGGATGGGGAGGGGAGCAGTTCTTC
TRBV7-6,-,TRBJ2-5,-,CASSLGGRETQYF,TGTGCCAGCAGCTTAGGAGGGCGAGAGACCCAGTACTTC
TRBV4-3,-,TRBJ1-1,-,CASSQDYGGDTEAFF,TGCGCCAGCAGCCAAGACTACGGGGGGGACACTGAAGCTTTCTTT
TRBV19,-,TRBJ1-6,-,CASSVDPGSYNSPLHF,TGTGCCAGTAGTGTCGACCCCGGCTCCTATAATTCACCCCTCCACTTT
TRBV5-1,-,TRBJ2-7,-,CASSLEYPSYEQYF,TGCGCCAGCAGCTTGGAATACCCCTCCTACGAGCAGTACTTC
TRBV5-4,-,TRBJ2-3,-,CASSLEGDTQYF,TGTGCCAGCAGCTTGGAGGGGGATACGCAGTATTTT
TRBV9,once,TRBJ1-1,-,CASSVVGAGTEAFF,TGTGCCAGCAGCGTAGTGGGGGCAGGGACTGAAGCTTTCTTT
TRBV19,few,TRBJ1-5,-,CASTTTGNSNQPQHF,TGTGCCAGTACCACAACAGGGAACAGCAATCAGCCCCAGCATTTT